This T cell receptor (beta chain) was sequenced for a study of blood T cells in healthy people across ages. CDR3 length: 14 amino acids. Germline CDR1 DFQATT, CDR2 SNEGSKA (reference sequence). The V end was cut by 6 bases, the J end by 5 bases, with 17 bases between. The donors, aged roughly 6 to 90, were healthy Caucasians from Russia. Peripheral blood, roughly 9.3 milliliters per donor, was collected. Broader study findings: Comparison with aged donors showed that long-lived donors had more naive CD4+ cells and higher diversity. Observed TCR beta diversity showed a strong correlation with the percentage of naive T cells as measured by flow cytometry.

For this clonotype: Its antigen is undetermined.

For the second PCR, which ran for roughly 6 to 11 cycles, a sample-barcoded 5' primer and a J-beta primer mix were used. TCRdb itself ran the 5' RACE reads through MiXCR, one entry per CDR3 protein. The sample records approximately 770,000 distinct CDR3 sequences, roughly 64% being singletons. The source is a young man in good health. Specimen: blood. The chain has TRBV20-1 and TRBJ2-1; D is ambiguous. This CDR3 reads CSAILQQRHNEQFF. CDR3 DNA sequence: TGCAGTGCCATACTACAGCAAAGACACAATGAGCAGTTCTTC.